Listed below are T cell receptor beta chains from one sample, sequenced in a study of Graves' ophthalmopathy and Graves' hyperthyroidism. A single record per CDR3 protein comes from TCRdb applying MiXCR to the multiplex PCR reads. The sample consists of almost 750,000 distinct CDR3 sequences, 40% of them appearing once. Sequencing was performed on peripheral blood. The receptors here all came from an adult man with Graves' ophthalmopathy. The CDR3 runs from the conserved cysteine through the conserved F or W. The D gene is left open where the match is weak. Clone size is shown for a subset of rows, as once, few, many or a class of expanded clone.

D gene: TRBD1; clone size: many; J gene: TRBJ1-1; V gene: TRBV29-1; CDR3 DNA: TGCAGCGTTGGGAGACAGGGGAGGAACACTGAAGCTTTCTTT; CDR3 protein: CSVGRQGRNTEAFF
D gene: -; clone size: few; J gene: TRBJ2-7; V gene: TRBV7-6; CDR3 DNA: TGTGCCAGCAGTTACTCGGGGACCGAGCAGTACTTC; CDR3 protein: CASSYSGTEQYF
D gene: TRBD1; clone size: many; J gene: TRBJ2-5; V gene: TRBV7-9; CDR3 DNA: TGTGCCGTATCCGGGACAGGAGACCAAGAGACCCAGTACTTC; CDR3 protein: CAVSGTGDQETQYF
D gene: -; clone size: -; J gene: TRBJ2-7; V gene: TRBV20-1; CDR3 DNA: TGCAGTGCCTCAAGGGCCGAGCAGTACTTC; CDR3 protein: CSASRAEQYF
D gene: -; clone size: many; J gene: TRBJ1-2; V gene: TRBV15; CDR3 DNA: TGTACCACCAGCAGAGATTACGCAGGGACCTATGGCTACACCTTC; CDR3 protein: CTTSRDYAGTYGYTF
D gene: -; clone size: -; J gene: TRBJ1-4; V gene: TRBV7-4; CDR3 DNA: TGCGCCAGCAGCCAAGATGGAGGGGGGACTGCAACTAATGAAAAACTGTTTTTT; CDR3 protein: CASSQDGGGTATNEKLFF
D gene: TRBD1; clone size: -; J gene: TRBJ1-2; V gene: TRBV10-2; CDR3 DNA: TGTGCCAGCAGACAACGGTCGACAGGGTTTGTGGGCTACACCTTC; CDR3 protein: CASRQRSTGFVGYTF
D gene: -; clone size: -; J gene: TRBJ1-2; V gene: TRBV10-3; CDR3 DNA: TGTGCCATCAGTGAGGCGGACCGTGGCTACACCTTC; CDR3 protein: CAISEADRGYTF
D gene: -; clone size: once; J gene: TRBJ1-4; V gene: TRBV30; CDR3 DNA: TGTGCCTGGAGTGACCCCCCACAGACAGCAACTAATGAAAAACTGTTTTTT; CDR3 protein: CAWSDPPQTATNEKLFF
D gene: -; clone size: -; J gene: TRBJ1-1; V gene: TRBV25-1; CDR3 DNA: TGTGCCAGCAGTTTTTTGTTTAGGGTGAACACTGAAGCTTTCTTT; CDR3 protein: CASSFLFRVNTEAFF
D gene: -; clone size: few; J gene: TRBJ1-2; V gene: TRBV10-3; CDR3 DNA: TGTGCCAGCAGTGAAGCTGGGTCCTATGGCTACACCTTC; CDR3 protein: CASSEAGSYGYTF
D gene: -; clone size: -; J gene: TRBJ2-3; V gene: TRBV7-2; CDR3 DNA: TGTGCCAGCACCCCTATTCACCAAACAGGGGGGGACACAGATACGCAGTATTTT; CDR3 protein: CASTPIHQTGGDTDTQYF
D gene: TRBD1; clone size: few; J gene: TRBJ2-7; V gene: TRBV7-9; CDR3 DNA: TGTGCCAGCTCACGGGGACAGGGGGACAGCGAGCAGTACTTC; CDR3 protein: CASSRGQGDSEQYF
D gene: -; clone size: once; J gene: TRBJ2-3; V gene: TRBV7-3; CDR3 DNA: TGTGCCAGCAGCTCGGGACTGGAGACAGATACGCAGTATTTT; CDR3 protein: CASSSGLETDTQYF
D gene: -; clone size: -; J gene: TRBJ1-1; V gene: TRBV20-1; CDR3 DNA: TGCAGTGCCCCAAAACAGGGATCTGAAGCTTTCTTT; CDR3 protein: CSAPKQGSEAFF
D gene: -; clone size: few; J gene: TRBJ1-1; V gene: TRBV9; CDR3 DNA: TGTGCCAGCAGCCAAGAACGACGGGGGAAAGCTTTCTTT; CDR3 protein: CASSQERRGKAFF
D gene: -; clone size: few; J gene: TRBJ2-7; V gene: TRBV7-9; CDR3 DNA: TGTGCCAGCAGCTCGATGGCCTTAGGACGTCTCACTTTCCCCTTCGAGCAGTACTTC; CDR3 protein: CASSSMALGRLTFPFEQYF
D gene: TRBD2; clone size: -; J gene: TRBJ2-3; V gene: TRBV20-1; CDR3 DNA: TGCAGTGCTAGACCCGGACTAGCGGGGAGCACAGATACGCAGTATTTT; CDR3 protein: CSARPGLAGSTDTQYF
D gene: -; clone size: -; J gene: TRBJ1-1; V gene: TRBV4-3; CDR3 DNA: TGCGCCAGCAGCCAAGATGGGAAAGAAGCTTTCTTT; CDR3 protein: CASSQDGKEAFF
D gene: -; clone size: many; J gene: TRBJ1-2; V gene: TRBV10-3; CDR3 DNA: TGTGCCATCAGTGAGTCTCCGGCAGGGCATGGATCCTATGGCTACACCTTC; CDR3 protein: CAISESPAGHGSYGYTF
D gene: -; clone size: few; J gene: TRBJ2-7; V gene: TRBV4-2; CDR3 DNA: TGTGCCAGCAGCACCTGGGCAGGTCCCTACGAGCAGTACTTC; CDR3 protein: CASSTWAGPYEQYF
D gene: -; clone size: many; J gene: TRBJ2-7; V gene: TRBV24-1; CDR3 DNA: TGTGCCACCAGTGATACCTACGAGCAGTACTTC; CDR3 protein: CATSDTYEQYF
D gene: TRBD2; clone size: -; J gene: TRBJ2-7; V gene: TRBV2; CDR3 DNA: TGTGCCAGCAGTCTAGCGGGAGATCCCTACGAGCAGTACTTC; CDR3 protein: CASSLAGDPYEQYF
D gene: TRBD1; clone size: once; J gene: TRBJ2-7; V gene: TRBV10-3; CDR3 DNA: TGTGCCATCGCACCGGGACAGGGGGCGGGGGAGCAGTACTTC; CDR3 protein: CAIAPGQGAGEQYF
D gene: -; clone size: few; J gene: TRBJ2-5; V gene: TRBV9; CDR3 DNA: TGTGCCAGCAACGGCGGCGGGGGCGCTGGGGAGACCCAGTACTTC; CDR3 protein: CASNGGGGAGETQYF
D gene: -; clone size: -; J gene: TRBJ2-7; V gene: TRBV11-2; CDR3 DNA: TGTGCCAGCAGCTTCGGCCCGAGCTCCTACGAGCAGTACTTC; CDR3 protein: CASSFGPSSYEQYF
D gene: -; clone size: -; J gene: TRBJ1-1; V gene: TRBV29-1; CDR3 DNA: TGCAGCTTAGAAGGGAGGGGCACTGAAGCTTTCTTT; CDR3 protein: CSLEGRGTEAFF
D gene: -; clone size: -; J gene: TRBJ2-5; V gene: TRBV10-3; CDR3 DNA: TGTGCCATCCGGCGGGAGACCCAGTACTTC; CDR3 protein: CAIRRETQYF
D gene: -; clone size: few; J gene: TRBJ2-7; V gene: TRBV5-6; CDR3 DNA: TGTGCCAGCAGCCAGACAGAAGTCTACGAGCAGTACTTC; CDR3 protein: CASSQTEVYEQYF
D gene: TRBD1; clone size: few; J gene: TRBJ1-2; V gene: TRBV11-2; CDR3 DNA: TGTGCCAGCAGGAGGGGACAGGGAGGGTTCTATGGCTACACCTTC; CDR3 protein: CASRRGQGGFYGYTF
D gene: -; clone size: once; J gene: TRBJ1-1; V gene: TRBV2; CDR3 DNA: TGTGCCAACAAAACCGAACAGGGTGGTGAAGCTTTCTTT; CDR3 protein: CANKTEQGGEAFF
D gene: -; clone size: many; J gene: TRBJ2-5; V gene: TRBV7-9; CDR3 DNA: TGTGCCAGCAGCTTAGCGGTGCTCGGGGAGACCCAGTACTTC; CDR3 protein: CASSLAVLGETQYF
D gene: TRBD1; clone size: few; J gene: TRBJ2-6; V gene: TRBV12-3/TRBV12-4; CDR3 DNA: TGTGCCAGCAGTTTTTTAGGACAGGCTCCTTTCGGGGCCAACGTCCTGACTTTC; CDR3 protein: CASSFLGQAPFGANVLTF
D gene: -; clone size: -; J gene: TRBJ2-7; V gene: TRBV2; CDR3 DNA: TGTGCCAGCAACCTCAGCGTTGAAGATGGCAGGGCGGTCGAGCAGTACTTC; CDR3 protein: CASNLSVEDGRAVEQYF
D gene: TRBD2; clone size: once; J gene: TRBJ2-5; V gene: TRBV7-4; CDR3 DNA: TGTGCCATGGGGAGGGCGGAAAGGCAAGAGACCCAGTACTTC; CDR3 protein: CAMGRAERQETQYF
D gene: -; clone size: few; J gene: TRBJ1-3; V gene: TRBV6-6; CDR3 DNA: TGTGCCAGCAGCCCCGCCGGGGGCTACACCATATATTTT; CDR3 protein: CASSPAGGYTIYF
D gene: TRBD2; clone size: -; J gene: TRBJ2-3; V gene: TRBV5-5; CDR3 DNA: TGTGCCAGCAGCTCTAATAGCGGGTTAACAGATACGCAGTATTTT; CDR3 protein: CASSSNSGLTDTQYF
D gene: TRBD2; clone size: many; J gene: TRBJ2-5; V gene: TRBV15; CDR3 DNA: TGTGCCACCAGCAGAGAGGGGCGGGGGAGCCAAGAGACCCAGTACTTC; CDR3 protein: CATSREGRGSQETQYF
D gene: -; clone size: few; J gene: TRBJ2-2; V gene: TRBV7-2; CDR3 DNA: TGTGCCAGCAGCTCTTCAGGGAGTAGAACCGGGGAGCTGTTTTTT; CDR3 protein: CASSSSGSRTGELFF
D gene: -; clone size: -; J gene: TRBJ1-2; V gene: TRBV19; CDR3 DNA: TGTGCCAGTAGTCCACCTCCCCAAGGACATTATGGCTACACCTTC; CDR3 protein: CASSPPPQGHYGYTF
D gene: -; clone size: few; J gene: TRBJ1-6; V gene: TRBV20-1; CDR3 DNA: TGCAGTGCTAGAGATCCCAGACAGCATTCACCCCTCCACTTT; CDR3 protein: CSARDPRQHSPLHF
D gene: -; clone size: -; J gene: TRBJ2-2; V gene: TRBV7-9; CDR3 DNA: TGTGCCAGCAGCCACGGACGAAACACCGGGGAGCTGTTTTTT; CDR3 protein: CASSHGRNTGELFF
D gene: TRBD1; clone size: many; J gene: TRBJ1-6; V gene: TRBV10-2; CDR3 DNA: TGCGCCAGCAGTGACCCAGGGGGTTTCGGGGCACCCCTCCACTTT; CDR3 protein: CASSDPGGFGAPLHF
D gene: TRBD1; clone size: -; J gene: TRBJ1-5; V gene: TRBV29-1; CDR3 DNA: TGCAGCGCCCAGGGACCCGGGACAGGGGATCAGCCCCAGCATTTT; CDR3 protein: CSAQGPGTGDQPQHF
D gene: -; clone size: -; J gene: TRBJ2-6; V gene: TRBV20-1; CDR3 DNA: TGCAGTGCTAGAGAGCTGGGCTCTGGGGCCAACGTCCTGACTTTC; CDR3 protein: CSARELGSGANVLTF
D gene: -; clone size: -; J gene: TRBJ1-2; V gene: TRBV29-1; CDR3 DNA: TGCAGCGTTGAAGGACGGAGAGAGACCTATGGCTACACCTTC; CDR3 protein: CSVEGRRETYGYTF
D gene: -; clone size: few; J gene: TRBJ1-1; V gene: TRBV30; CDR3 DNA: TGTGCCTGGACCCAAGGCAGGGACACTGAAGCTTTCTTT; CDR3 protein: CAWTQGRDTEAFF
D gene: -; clone size: -; J gene: TRBJ1-4; V gene: TRBV20-1; CDR3 DNA: TGCAGTGCTAGAGATCCAGGGAAAAGGGAAAAACTGTTTTTT; CDR3 protein: CSARDPGKREKLFF
D gene: -; clone size: many; J gene: TRBJ2-5; V gene: TRBV19; CDR3 DNA: TGTGCCAGTAGCCGAGCTATCGTGGAGACCCAGTACTTC; CDR3 protein: CASSRAIVETQYF
D gene: -; clone size: many; J gene: TRBJ1-2; V gene: TRBV7-3; CDR3 DNA: TGTGCCAGCAGCCCGCGGCGGAATGGCTACACCTTC; CDR3 protein: CASSPRRNGYTF
D gene: -; clone size: few; J gene: TRBJ2-7; V gene: TRBV6-5; CDR3 DNA: TGTGCCAGCAGTTACCAACAGGCGACCACCTACGAGCAGTACTTC; CDR3 protein: CASSYQQATTYEQYF
D gene: -; clone size: -; J gene: TRBJ1-2; V gene: TRBV2; CDR3 DNA: -; CDR3 protein: CACSARQGDYGYTF
D gene: -; clone size: many; J gene: TRBJ2-5; V gene: TRBV7-2; CDR3 DNA: TGTGCCAGCAGGTTACAATTGCAAGAGACCCAGTACTTC; CDR3 protein: CASRLQLQETQYF
D gene: -; clone size: -; J gene: TRBJ2-7; V gene: TRBV29-1; CDR3 DNA: TGCAGCAACTCGGACAGTCCATTCTCCTACGAGCAGTACTTC; CDR3 protein: CSNSDSPFSYEQYF
D gene: -; clone size: many; J gene: TRBJ2-6; V gene: TRBV9; CDR3 DNA: TGTGCCAGCAGCGTCAGCTCTGGGGCCAACGTCCTGACTTTC; CDR3 protein: CASSVSSGANVLTF
D gene: -; clone size: -; J gene: TRBJ1-2; V gene: TRBV6-4; CDR3 DNA: TGTGCCAGCAGTAAAACAGGAGTCTATGACTACACCTTC; CDR3 protein: CASSKTGVYDYTF
D gene: -; clone size: -; J gene: TRBJ1-2; V gene: TRBV7-9; CDR3 DNA: TGTGCCAGCAGTTACGGGGGGGCCGGAAATGGCTACACCTTC; CDR3 protein: CASSYGGAGNGYTF
D gene: -; clone size: -; J gene: TRBJ1-6; V gene: TRBV2; CDR3 DNA: TGTGCCAGCAGTCCAAACCACAGGGCGTCTTTCCACTTT; CDR3 protein: CASSPNHRASFHF
D gene: -; clone size: few; J gene: TRBJ2-5; V gene: TRBV7-8; CDR3 DNA: TGTGCCAGCAGCTTAGATGCCGGGGGCGGGACCCAGTACTTC; CDR3 protein: CASSLDAGGGTQYF
D gene: TRBD1; clone size: -; J gene: TRBJ1-6; V gene: TRBV10-3; CDR3 DNA: TGTGCCAGCAGTGACGGATGGACAGGGCCGAATTCACCCCCCCACTTT; CDR3 protein: CASSDGWTGPNSPPHF